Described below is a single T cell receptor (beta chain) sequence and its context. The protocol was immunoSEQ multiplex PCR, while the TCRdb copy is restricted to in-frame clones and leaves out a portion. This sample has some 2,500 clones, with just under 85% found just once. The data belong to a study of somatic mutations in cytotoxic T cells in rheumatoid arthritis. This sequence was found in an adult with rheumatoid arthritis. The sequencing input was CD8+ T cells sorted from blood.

The CDR3 sequence is CASSPLRTGQGGEQFF. The CDR3 DNA follows: TGTGCCAGCAGCCCCCTTAGGACAGGGCAGGGTGGTGAGCAGTTCTTC. The V call is TRBV7-8, the J call TRBJ2-1; 8 nucleotides align to TRBD1. Germline V gene data show CDR1 as SGHVS and CDR2 as FQNEAQ. This CDR3 contains 16 residues. Trimming removed 5 bases from V and 9 bases from J; junction bases left unmatched: 15.